The next 19 T cell receptor beta chains were all read from a single sample in a study of T cells after yellow fever vaccination. TCRdb reanalysed the 5' RACE reads using MiXCR and keeps one entry per CDR3 protein. This table holds around 300,000 distinct CDR3 sequences, 4.1% found once. Source: PBMCs, taken 5 days after the yellow fever booster vaccination. Every receptor here comes from a man between 18 and 35 years old who received the YFV17D yellow fever vaccine.

This clonotype occurred a few times. V and J are TRBV6-2 or TRBV6-3 and TRBJ1-5; D is undetermined. V lost 4 bases to trimming and J lost 3 bases, with 13 bases between them. The CDR3 contains 15 residues. CDR1 is MNHEY and CDR2 is SVGEGT in the germline V gene. CDR3 residues: CASSSPREINQPQHF. In DNA, the CDR3 is TGTGCCAGCAGTTCCCCCCGGGAGATCAATCAGCCCCAGCATTTT.

The chain has TRBV7-2 and TRBJ2-3; the D gene could be TRBD1 or TRBD2 (7 bases each). Per germline, CDR1 SGHTA and CDR2 FQGNSA. The germline V and J ends were trimmed by 11 bases and 5 bases, with 14 bases remaining between them. The CDR3 runs to 12 residues. CDR3 in amino acids: CAAGGGRDTQYF. The CDR3 bases are TGTGCCGCAGGGGGGGGAAGAGATACGCAGTATTTT.

This clonotype was seen at least ten times. The V gene is TRBV29-1, the J gene TRBJ2-3, with D perhaps TRBD1 (6 bases). The germline V and J ends were trimmed by 7 bases and 7 bases, with 12 bases remaining between them. The CDR3 loop spans 11 amino acids. The germline V gene encodes CDR1 SQVTM and CDR2 ANQGSEA. The CDR3 loop reads CSAKTGNTQYF. DNA of the CDR3: TGCAGCGCTAAGACAGGCAATACGCAGTATTTT.

This chain links TRBV6-1 with TRBJ1-3, with 9 bases that match TRBD1. The CDR3 runs to 15 residues. CDR1 is MNHNS and CDR2 is SASEGT in the germline V gene. Trimming removed 6 bases from V and 4 bases from J; junction bases left unmatched: 7. CDR3: CASSPQGAKGNTIYF. In DNA form, the CDR3 reads TGTGCCAGCAGCCCACAGGGGGCGAAAGGAAACACCATATATTTT.

This clonotype was seen many times. The chain uses TRBV12-3 or TRBV12-4 and TRBJ2-1; the D gene is possibly TRBD2 (5 bases). The CDR3 runs 12 residues. V gave up 1 base and J gave up 8 bases, with 6 bases separating them. The CDR3, as DNA: TGTGCCAGCAGTTTAGTGGGAGATGAGCAGTTCTTC. Its translation is CASSLVGDEQFF.

The V gene is TRBV11-2, the J gene TRBJ2-7, with TRBD1 matching over 11 bases. Trimming at V came to 1 base and at J to 6 bases, leaving 2 bases not matched to a gene. This CDR3 contains 14 residues. Per the germline V gene, CDR1 is SGHAT and CDR2 is FQNNGV. CDR3 nucleotide sequence: TGTGCCAGCAGCTTAGTGGACAGGGGGCTCGAGCAGTACGTC. Amino acids: CASSLVDRGLEQYV.

There are a few counts of this clonotype. The chain combines TRBV5-1 with TRBJ2-5; D uncertain. The CDR3 consists of 14 residues. In germline, CDR1 is SGHRS, CDR2 YFSETQ. Trimming shortened V by 4 bases and J by 1 base, and 11 bases separated the two germline ends. CDR3 protein: CASSPLISQETQYF. In nucleotides, the CDR3 is TGCGCCAGCAGCCCCCTTATCAGCCAAGAGACCCAGTACTTC.

This clonotype was observed a handful of times. J is TRBJ2-3 and V is TRBV12-3 or TRBV12-4; D perhaps matches TRBD1 (6 bases). Deletions cut 5 bases from V and 9 bases from J, with 15 bases between. The CDR3 contains 13 residues. As DNA, the CDR3 is TGTGCCAGCAGTGCAGGGGCAGATTTAACGCAGTATTTT. Its translation: CASSAGADLTQYF.

Only a few counts were recorded for this clonotype. J is TRBJ2-3 and V is TRBV9, with D tentatively TRBD2 (6 bases). The CDR3 is made up of 15 amino acids. Per the germline V gene, CDR1 is SGDLS and CDR2 is YYNGEE. V gave up 4 bases and J gave up 1 base, with 13 bases separating them. The CDR3 nucleotides are TGTGCCAGCAGCTGGATAGCGGACCGCACAGATACGCAGTATTTT. Translation: CASSWIADRTDTQYF.

This clonotype was recorded many times. The J gene is TRBJ1-2, the V gene TRBV6-2 or TRBV6-3; 8 nucleotides match TRBD1. The length of the CDR3 is 19 residues. The ends lost 2 bases at V and 6 bases at J; junction bases unmatched: 20. Germline CDR1 MNHEY, CDR2 SVGEGT. CDR3: CASSYPNLFSGQESDGYTF. The CDR3 DNA reads TGTGCCAGCAGTTACCCAAACCTCTTTTCGGGACAGGAGTCGGATGGCTACACCTTC.

This chain links TRBV5-1 with TRBJ1-2; possible D gene TRBD1, 6 bases. Germline CDR1 SGHRS, CDR2 YFSETQ. CDR3 length: 15 residues. V lost 3 bases to trimming and J lost 8 bases, with 20 bases between them. The CDR3 nucleotides read TGCGCCAGCAGCTGGATGCAGGGGTTGTTCAGAGGCTACACCTTC. This codes for CASSWMQGLFRGYTF.

This clonotype was observed many times. This chain uses TRBV5-1 with TRBJ2-2; D ambiguous. The CDR3 is made up of 14 amino acids. CDR1 SGHRS and CDR2 YFSETQ come from the germline V gene. Trimming took off 6 bases at V and 0 bases at J, with 9 bases between the two ends. The CDR3 nucleotides read TGCGCCAGCACCATCGGCACGAACACCGGGGAGCTGTTTTTT. It encodes CASTIGTNTGELFF.

Many counts were recorded for this clonotype. V is TRBV11-2 and J is TRBJ2-3, with 8 nucleotides matching TRBD2. Germline trimming cut 5 bases from V and 4 bases from J; bases unmatched to any gene: 8. The germline CDR1 and CDR2 sequences are SGHAT and FQNNGV. The CDR3 runs to 15 residues. The CDR3 loop reads CASSLSGLDSDTQYF. The CDR3 DNA is TGTGCCAGCAGCCTCTCGGGACTAGATTCAGATACGCAGTATTTT.

CDR3 loop: CSARDKNRAYEQYF. Here the CDR3 DNA reads TGCAGTGCTAGAGATAAGAACAGGGCATACGAGCAGTACTTC. The chain uses TRBV20-1 and TRBJ2-7, with TRBD1 as a possible D gene (6 bases). Trimming took off 0 bases at V and 4 bases at J, with 13 bases between the two ends. Germline V gene data show CDR1 as DFQATT and CDR2 as SNEGSKA (reference sequence). The CDR3 is 14 residues long.

The V call is TRBV12-3 or TRBV12-4, the J call TRBJ1-5; D not certain. Trimming took off 5 bases at V and 3 bases at J, with 5 bases between the two ends. The CDR3 length is 12 residues. In DNA, the CDR3 is TGTGCCAGCAGTGGGAACAATCAGCCCCAGCATTTT. Translated: CASSGNNQPQHF.

This clonotype was observed many times. The J gene is TRBJ2-2, the V gene TRBV12-3 or TRBV12-4; 7 nucleotides line up with TRBD1. This CDR3 has 14 residues. V dropped 1 base and J dropped 6; count of bases not matched to a gene: 2. CDR3 residues: CASSLDRGSGELFF. The DNA of the CDR3 is TGTGCCAGCAGTTTAGACAGGGGCTCCGGGGAGCTGTTTTTT.

A few counts support this clonotype. The chain carries TRBV12-3 or TRBV12-4 and TRBJ2-2, with a tentative D call TRBD2 (5 bases). The CDR3 spans 17 residues. V lost 1 base, J lost 2 bases, and 14 bases lay in between. This CDR3 reads CASSLGGIRTNTGELFF. CDR3 bases: TGTGCCAGCAGTTTAGGAGGGATCCGAACAAACACCGGGGAGCTGTTTTTT.

The chain uses TRBV15 and TRBJ1-1; no reliable D call. Germline CDR1 LNHNV, CDR2 YYDKDF (reference sequence). Trimming removed 0 bases at V and 8 bases at J, with 10 bases between. The CDR3 extends over 13 amino acids. The CDR3 reads CATSRERVAEAFF. DNA for the CDR3: TGTGCCACCAGCAGAGAAAGGGTGGCGGAAGCTTTCTTT.

The chain recombines TRBV27 with TRBJ1-6; no firm D call. This CDR3 comprises 14 residues. Germline V gene lookup returns CDR1 MNHEY and CDR2 SMNVEV (reference sequence). The V end was cut by 6 bases, the J end by 11 bases, with 17 bases between. The CDR3 spells CASSRKDQFTPLHF. The CDR3 DNA reads as TGTGCCAGCAGCCGAAAAGATCAATTTACACCCCTCCACTTT.